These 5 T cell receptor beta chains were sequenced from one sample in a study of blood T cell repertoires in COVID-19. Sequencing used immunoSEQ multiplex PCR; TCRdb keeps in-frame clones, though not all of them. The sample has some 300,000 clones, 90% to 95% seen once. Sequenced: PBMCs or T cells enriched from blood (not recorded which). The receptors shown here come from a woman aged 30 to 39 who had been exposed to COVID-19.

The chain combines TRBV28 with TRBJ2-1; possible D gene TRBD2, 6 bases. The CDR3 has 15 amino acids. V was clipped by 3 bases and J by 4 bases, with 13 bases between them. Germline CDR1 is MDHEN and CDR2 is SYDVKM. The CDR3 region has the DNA TGTGCCAGCAGTTTCCTCGGGGGAGGATACAATGAGCAGTTCTTC. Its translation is CASSFLGGGYNEQFF.

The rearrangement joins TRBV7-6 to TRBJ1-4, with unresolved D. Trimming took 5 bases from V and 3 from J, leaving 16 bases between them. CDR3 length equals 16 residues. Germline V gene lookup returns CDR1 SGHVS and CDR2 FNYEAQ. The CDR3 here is CASSPKPEQPNEKLFF. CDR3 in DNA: TGTGCCAGCAGCCCTAAGCCAGAACAGCCTAATGAAAAACTGTTTTTT.

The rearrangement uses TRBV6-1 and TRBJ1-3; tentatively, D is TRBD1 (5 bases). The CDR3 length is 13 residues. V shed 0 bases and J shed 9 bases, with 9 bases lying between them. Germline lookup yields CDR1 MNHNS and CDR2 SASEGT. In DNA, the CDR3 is TGTGCCAGCAGTGAAGCGGCAGACAGCACCATATATTTT. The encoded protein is CASSEAADSTIYF.

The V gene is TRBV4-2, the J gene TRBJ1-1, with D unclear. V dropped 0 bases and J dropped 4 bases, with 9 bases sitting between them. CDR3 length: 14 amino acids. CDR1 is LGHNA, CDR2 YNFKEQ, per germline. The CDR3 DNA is TGTGCCAGCAGCCAAGATCGTAGTGTCACTGAAGCTTTCTTT. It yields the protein CASSQDRSVTEAFF.

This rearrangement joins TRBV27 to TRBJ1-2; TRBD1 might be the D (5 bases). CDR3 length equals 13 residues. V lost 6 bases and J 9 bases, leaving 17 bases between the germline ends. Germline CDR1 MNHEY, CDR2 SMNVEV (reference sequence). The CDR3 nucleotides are TGTGCCAGCAGCACCCATGGGGGGAATCGCTACACCTTC. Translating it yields CASSTHGGNRYTF.